This TCR beta chain was observed in a study of T cell repertoires in cytomegalovirus infection. The CDR3 has 13 amino acids. V dropped 3 bases and J dropped 7 bases, with 11 bases sitting between them. CDR1 is MNHEY, CDR2 SMNVEV, per germline (reference sequence). Remarks on this clonotype: Antigen unknown.

Via MiXCR, TCRdb re-called the reads, giving one row per CDR3 protein. The sample carries approximately 730,000 distinct CDR3 sequences, around 29% recorded once. Sequencing was performed on cultured CD8+ T cells from PBMCs, taken from culture after CMV antigen stimulation. This TCR was sampled from a human donor in good health (CMV status not recorded). Some clones in this sample may be carry-over from other donors' samples. The genes are TRBV27 and TRBJ2-3; a weak D match, TRBD2 (7 bases). CDR3 in amino acids: CASSLGGLNTQYF. CDR3 DNA sequence: TGTGCCAGCAGTTTGGGGGGGCTAAATACGCAGTATTTT.